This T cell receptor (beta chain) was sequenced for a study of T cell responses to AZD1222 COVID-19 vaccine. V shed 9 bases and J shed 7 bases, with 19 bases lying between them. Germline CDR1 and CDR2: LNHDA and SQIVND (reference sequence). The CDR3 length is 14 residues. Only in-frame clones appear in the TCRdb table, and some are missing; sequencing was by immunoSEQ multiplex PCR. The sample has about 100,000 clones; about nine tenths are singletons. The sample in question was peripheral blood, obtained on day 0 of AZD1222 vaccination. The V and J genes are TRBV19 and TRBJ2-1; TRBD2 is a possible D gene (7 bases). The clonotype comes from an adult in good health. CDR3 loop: CASSWGGFGNEQFF. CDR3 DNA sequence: TGTGCCAGCAGTTGGGGGGGCTTCGGAAATGAGCAGTTCTTC.